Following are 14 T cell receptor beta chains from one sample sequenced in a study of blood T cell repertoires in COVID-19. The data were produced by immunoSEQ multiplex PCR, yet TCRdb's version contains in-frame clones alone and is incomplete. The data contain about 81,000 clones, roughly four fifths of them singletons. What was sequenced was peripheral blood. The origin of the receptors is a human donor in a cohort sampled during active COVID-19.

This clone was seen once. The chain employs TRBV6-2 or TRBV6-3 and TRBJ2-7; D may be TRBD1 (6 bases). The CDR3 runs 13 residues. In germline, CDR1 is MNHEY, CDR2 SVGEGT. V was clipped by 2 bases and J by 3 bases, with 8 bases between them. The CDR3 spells CASSYQGFYEQYF. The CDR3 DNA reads TGTGCCAGCAGTTACCAGGGGTTCTACGAGCAGTACTTC.

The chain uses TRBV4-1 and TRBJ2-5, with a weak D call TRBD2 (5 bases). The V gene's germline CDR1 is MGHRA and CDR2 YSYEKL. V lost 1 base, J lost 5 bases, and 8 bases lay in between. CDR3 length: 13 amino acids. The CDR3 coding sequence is TGCGCCAGCAGCCAAGGACTACTTGAGACCCAGTACTTC. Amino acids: CASSQGLLETQYF.

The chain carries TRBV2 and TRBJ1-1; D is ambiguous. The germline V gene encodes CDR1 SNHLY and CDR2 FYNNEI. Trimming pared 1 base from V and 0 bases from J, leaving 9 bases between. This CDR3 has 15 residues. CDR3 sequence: CASSEGRGVNTEAFF. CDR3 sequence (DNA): TGTGCCAGCAGTGAAGGGCGGGGAGTGAACACTGAAGCTTTCTTT.

CDR3 residues: CASSVAGQGASEQYF. The CDR3 coding sequence is TGTGCCAGCAGCGTAGCAGGCCAGGGGGCGTCTGAGCAGTACTTC. The rearrangement joins TRBV9 to TRBJ2-7; 8 bases align to TRBD1. CDR3 size: 15 residues. CDR1 is SGDLS, CDR2 YYNGEE, per germline. V was clipped by 0 bases and J by 7 bases; unmatched bases: 9. Full variable domain (rest looked up from reference TRBV9 and TRBJ2-7): DSGVTQTPKHLITATGQRVTLRCSPRSGDLSVYWYQQSLDQGLQFLIQYYNGEERAKGNILERFSAQQFPDLHSELNLSSLELGDSALYFCASSVAGQGASEQYFGPGTRLTVT.

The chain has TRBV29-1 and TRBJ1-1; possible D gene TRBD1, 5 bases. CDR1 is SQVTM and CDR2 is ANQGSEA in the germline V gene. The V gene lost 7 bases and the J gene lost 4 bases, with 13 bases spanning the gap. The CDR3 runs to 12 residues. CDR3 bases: TGCAGCGCATACCCGGGGGGCACTGAAGCTTTCTTT. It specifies CSAYPGGTEAFF.

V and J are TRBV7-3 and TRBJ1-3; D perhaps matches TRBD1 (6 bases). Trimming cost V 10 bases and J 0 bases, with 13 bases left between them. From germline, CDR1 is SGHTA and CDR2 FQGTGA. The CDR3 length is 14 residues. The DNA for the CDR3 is TGTGCCACCTCACAGGGAAACTCTGGAAACACCATATATTTT. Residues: CATSQGNSGNTIYF.

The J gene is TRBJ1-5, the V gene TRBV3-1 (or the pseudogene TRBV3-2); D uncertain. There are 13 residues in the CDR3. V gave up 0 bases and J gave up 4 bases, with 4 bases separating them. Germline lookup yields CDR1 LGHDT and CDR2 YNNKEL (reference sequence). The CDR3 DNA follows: TGTGCCAGCAGCCAAGACCCGAATCAGCCCCAGCATTTT. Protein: CASSQDPNQPQHF.

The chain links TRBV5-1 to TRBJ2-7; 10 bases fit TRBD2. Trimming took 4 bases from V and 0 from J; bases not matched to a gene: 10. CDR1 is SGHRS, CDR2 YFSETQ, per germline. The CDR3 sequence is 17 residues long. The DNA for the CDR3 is TGCGCCAGCAGCCCGCGCGCTAGCGGGAGTAGCTCCTACGAGCAGTACTTC. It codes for CASSPRASGSSSYEQYF.

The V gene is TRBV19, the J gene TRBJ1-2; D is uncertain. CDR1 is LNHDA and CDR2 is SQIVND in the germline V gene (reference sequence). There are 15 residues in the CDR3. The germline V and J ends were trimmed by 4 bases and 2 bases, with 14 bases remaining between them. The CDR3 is CASSTGVGRNYGYTF. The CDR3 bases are TGTGCCAGTAGTACTGGGGTTGGGAGGAACTATGGCTACACCTTC.

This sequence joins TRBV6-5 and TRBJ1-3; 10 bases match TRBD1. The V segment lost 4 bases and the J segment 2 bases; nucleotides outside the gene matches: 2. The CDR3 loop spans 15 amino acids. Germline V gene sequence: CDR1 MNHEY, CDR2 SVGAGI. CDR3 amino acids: CASSSGTGAGNTIYF. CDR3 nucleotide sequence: TGTGCCAGCAGTTCCGGGACAGGGGCTGGAAACACCATATATTTT.

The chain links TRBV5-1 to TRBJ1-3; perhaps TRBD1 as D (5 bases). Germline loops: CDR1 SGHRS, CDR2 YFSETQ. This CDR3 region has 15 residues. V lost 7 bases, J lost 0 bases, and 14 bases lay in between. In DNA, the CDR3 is TGCGCCAGCTCGCCGCAGGGTACCTCTGGAAACACCATATATTTT. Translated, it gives CASSPQGTSGNTIYF.

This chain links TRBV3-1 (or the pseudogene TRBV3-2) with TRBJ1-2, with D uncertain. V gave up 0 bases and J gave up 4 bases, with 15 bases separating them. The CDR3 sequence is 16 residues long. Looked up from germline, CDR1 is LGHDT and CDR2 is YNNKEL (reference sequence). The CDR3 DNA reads TGTGCCAGCAGCCAAGATTTGCAGGCCCGAACCTATGGCTACACCTTC. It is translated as CASSQDLQARTYGYTF.

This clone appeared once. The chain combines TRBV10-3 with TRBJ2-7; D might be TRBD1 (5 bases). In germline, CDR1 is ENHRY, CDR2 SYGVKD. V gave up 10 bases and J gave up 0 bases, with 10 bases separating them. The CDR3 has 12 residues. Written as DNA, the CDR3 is TGTGCCAGCGGAAGGGGCTCCTACGAGCAGTACTTC. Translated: CASGRGSYEQYF.

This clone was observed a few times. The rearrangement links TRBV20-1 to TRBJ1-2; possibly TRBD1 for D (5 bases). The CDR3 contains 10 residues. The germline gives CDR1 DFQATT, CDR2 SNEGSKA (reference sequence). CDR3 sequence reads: CGWGTDGYTF. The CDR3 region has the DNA TGCGGGTGGGGCACTGACGGCTACACCTTC.